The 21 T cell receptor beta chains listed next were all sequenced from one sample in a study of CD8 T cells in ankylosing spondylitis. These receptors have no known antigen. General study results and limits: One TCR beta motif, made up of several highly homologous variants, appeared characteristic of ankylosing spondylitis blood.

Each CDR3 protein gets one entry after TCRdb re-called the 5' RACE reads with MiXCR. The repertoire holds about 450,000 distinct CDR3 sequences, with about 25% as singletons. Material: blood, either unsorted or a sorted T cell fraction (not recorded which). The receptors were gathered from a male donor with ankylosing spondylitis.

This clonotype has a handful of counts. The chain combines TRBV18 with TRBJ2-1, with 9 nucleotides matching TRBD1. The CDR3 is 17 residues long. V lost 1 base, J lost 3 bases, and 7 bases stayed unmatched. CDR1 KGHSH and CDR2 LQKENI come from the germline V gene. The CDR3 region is CASSPRTGVGDYNEQFF. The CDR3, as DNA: TGTGCCAGCTCACCACGGACAGGGGTAGGGGACTACAATGAGCAGTTCTTC.

This chain's CDR3 is CATSDSVSYEQYF. DNA of the CDR3: TGTGCCACCAGTGATTCAGTCTCCTACGAGCAGTACTTC. The gene calls are TRBV24-1 and TRBJ2-7; D gene ambiguous. Per germline, CDR1 KGHDR and CDR2 SFDVKD. The V end was cut by 2 bases, the J end by 0 bases, with 4 bases between. The CDR3 spans 13 residues.

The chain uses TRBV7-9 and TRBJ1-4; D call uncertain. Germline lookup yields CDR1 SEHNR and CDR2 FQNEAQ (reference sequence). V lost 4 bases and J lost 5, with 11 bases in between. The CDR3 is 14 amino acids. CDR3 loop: CASSYNWENEKLFF. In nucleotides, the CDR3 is TGTGCCAGCAGCTATAATTGGGAGAATGAAAAACTGTTTTTT.

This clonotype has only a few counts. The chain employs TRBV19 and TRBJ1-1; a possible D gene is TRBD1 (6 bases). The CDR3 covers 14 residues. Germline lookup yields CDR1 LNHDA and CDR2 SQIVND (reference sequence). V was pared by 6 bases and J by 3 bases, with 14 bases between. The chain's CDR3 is CASSLRTDHTEAFF. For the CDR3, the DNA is TGTGCCAGTAGCTTGAGGACAGACCACACTGAAGCTTTCTTT. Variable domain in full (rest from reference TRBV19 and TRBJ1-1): DGGITQSPKYLFRKEGQNVTLSCEQNLNHDAMYWYRQDPGQGLRLIYYSQIVNDFQKGDIAEGYSVSREKKESFPLTVTSAQKNPTAFYLCASSLRTDHTEAFFGQGTRLTVV.

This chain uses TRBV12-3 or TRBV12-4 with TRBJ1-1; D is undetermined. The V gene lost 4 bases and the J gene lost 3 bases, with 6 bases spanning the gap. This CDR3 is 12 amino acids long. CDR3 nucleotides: TGTGCCAGCAGTTATCCCGACACTGAAGCTTTCTTT. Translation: CASSYPDTEAFF.

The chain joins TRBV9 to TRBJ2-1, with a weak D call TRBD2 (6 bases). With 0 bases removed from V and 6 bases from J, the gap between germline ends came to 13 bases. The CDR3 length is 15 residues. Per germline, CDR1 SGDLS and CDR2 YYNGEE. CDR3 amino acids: CASSVGRDPFNEQFF. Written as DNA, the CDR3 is TGTGCCAGCAGCGTAGGGAGGGACCCCTTCAATGAGCAGTTCTTC.

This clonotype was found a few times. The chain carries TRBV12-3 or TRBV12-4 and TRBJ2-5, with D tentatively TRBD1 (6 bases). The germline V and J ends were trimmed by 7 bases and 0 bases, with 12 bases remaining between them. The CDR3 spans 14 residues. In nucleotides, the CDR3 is TGTGCCAGCAATTTCAGGACAGACCAAGAGACCCAGTACTTC. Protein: CASNFRTDQETQYF.

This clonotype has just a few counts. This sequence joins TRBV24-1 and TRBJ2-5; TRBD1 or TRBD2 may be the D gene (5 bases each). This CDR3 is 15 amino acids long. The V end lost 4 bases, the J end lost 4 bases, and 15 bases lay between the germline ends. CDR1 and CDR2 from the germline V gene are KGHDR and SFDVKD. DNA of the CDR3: TGTGCCACCAGTGACCCGGCGAGGGGTGGAGAGACCCAGTACTTC. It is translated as CATSDPARGGETQYF.

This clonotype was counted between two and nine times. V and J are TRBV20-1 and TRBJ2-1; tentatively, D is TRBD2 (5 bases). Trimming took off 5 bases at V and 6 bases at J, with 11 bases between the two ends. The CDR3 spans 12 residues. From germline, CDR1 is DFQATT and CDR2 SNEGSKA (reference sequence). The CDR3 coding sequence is TGCAGTGCTCCGGACTGGACCAATGAGCAGTTCTTC. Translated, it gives CSAPDWTNEQFF.

CDR3 loop: CASSIRGSGGEQFF. CDR3 sequence (DNA): TGTGCCAGCAGCATCCGGGGTAGCGGTGGTGAGCAGTTCTTC. The chain employs TRBV7-9 and TRBJ2-1; possible D gene TRBD2, 6 bases. Trimming shortened V by 5 bases and J by 9 bases, and 17 bases separated the two germline ends. CDR3 length equals 14 residues. Looked up from germline, CDR1 is SEHNR and CDR2 is FQNEAQ (reference sequence).

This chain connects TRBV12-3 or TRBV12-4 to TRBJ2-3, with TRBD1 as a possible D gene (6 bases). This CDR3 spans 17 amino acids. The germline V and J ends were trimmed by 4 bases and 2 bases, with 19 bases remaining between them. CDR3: CASSSQTGFFSTDTQYF. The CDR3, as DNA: TGTGCCAGCAGTTCACAGACAGGCTTCTTCTCCACAGATACGCAGTATTTT.

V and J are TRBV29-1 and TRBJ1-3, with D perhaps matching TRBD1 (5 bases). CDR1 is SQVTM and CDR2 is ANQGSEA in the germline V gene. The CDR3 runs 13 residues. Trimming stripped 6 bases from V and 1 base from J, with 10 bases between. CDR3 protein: CSVAGRSGNTIYF. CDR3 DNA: TGCAGCGTCGCGGGACGGTCTGGAAACACCATATATTTT.

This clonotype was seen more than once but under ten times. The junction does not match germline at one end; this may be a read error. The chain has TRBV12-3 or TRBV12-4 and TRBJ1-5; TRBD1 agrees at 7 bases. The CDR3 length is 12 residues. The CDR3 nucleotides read TGTGCCAGCAGCCCCCGGGACAGCTCCCTTACTTTT. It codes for CASSPRDSSLTF.

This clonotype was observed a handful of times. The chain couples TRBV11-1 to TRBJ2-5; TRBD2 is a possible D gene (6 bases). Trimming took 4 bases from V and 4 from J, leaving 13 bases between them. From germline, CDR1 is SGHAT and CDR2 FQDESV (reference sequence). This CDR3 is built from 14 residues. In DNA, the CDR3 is TGTGCCAGCAGCTCGTTTTCGGGAGTAGAGACCCAGTACTTC. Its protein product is CASSSFSGVETQYF.

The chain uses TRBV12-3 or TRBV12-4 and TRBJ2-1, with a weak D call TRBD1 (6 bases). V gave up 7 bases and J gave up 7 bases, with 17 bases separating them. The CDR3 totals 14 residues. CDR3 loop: CASNRDTLENEQFF. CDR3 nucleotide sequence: TGTGCCAGCAACCGGGACACCCTCGAGAATGAGCAGTTCTTC.

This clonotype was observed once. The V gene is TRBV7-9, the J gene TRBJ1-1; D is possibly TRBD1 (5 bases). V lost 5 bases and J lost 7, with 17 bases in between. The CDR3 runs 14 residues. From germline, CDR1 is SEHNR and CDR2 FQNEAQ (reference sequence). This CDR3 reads CASSPPPGTSEAFF. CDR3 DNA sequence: TGTGCCAGCAGCCCCCCCCCAGGGACGAGTGAAGCTTTCTTT.

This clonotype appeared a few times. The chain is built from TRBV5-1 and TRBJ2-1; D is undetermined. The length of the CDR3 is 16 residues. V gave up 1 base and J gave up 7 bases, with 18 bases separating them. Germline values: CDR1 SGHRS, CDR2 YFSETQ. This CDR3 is CASSLTQQSAGNEQFF. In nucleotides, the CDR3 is TGCGCCAGCAGCTTGACCCAGCAGTCTGCTGGTAATGAGCAGTTCTTC.

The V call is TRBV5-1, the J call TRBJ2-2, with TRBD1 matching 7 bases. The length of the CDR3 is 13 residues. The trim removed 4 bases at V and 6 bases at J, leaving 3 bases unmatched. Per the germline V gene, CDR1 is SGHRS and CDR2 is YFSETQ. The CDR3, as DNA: TGCGCCAGCAGCACGCAGGGGGCCGGGGAGCTGTTTTTT. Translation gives CASSTQGAGELFF.

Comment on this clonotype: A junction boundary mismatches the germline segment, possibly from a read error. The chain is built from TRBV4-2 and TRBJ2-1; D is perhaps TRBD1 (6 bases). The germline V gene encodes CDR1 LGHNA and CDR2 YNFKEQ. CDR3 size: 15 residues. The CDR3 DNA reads TGTGCCAGTAGCCCAATACTAGGGGGCTACAATGAGCAGTTCTTC. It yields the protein CASSPILGGYNEQFF.

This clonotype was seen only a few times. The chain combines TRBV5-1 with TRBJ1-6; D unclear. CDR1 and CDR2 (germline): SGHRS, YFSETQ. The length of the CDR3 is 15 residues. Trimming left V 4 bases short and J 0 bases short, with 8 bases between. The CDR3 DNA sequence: TGCGCCAGCAGCCCTGAGAGCTCCTATAATTCACCCCTCCACTTT. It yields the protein CASSPESSYNSPLHF.

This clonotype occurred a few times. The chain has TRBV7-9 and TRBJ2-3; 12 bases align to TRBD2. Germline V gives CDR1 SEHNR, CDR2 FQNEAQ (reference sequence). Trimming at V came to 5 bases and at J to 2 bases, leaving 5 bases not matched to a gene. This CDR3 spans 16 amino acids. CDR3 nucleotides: TGTGCCAGCAGCCCTAGCGGGAGGGCCGTCACAGATACGCAGTATTTT. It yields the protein CASSPSGRAVTDTQYF.